The source of this T cell receptor beta chain is a study of technical replicates of blood from a handful of donors. Some clones are missing from TCRdb's copy, which holds only in-frame ones; the method was immunoSEQ multiplex PCR. The sample lists some 67,000 clones; 95% to 98% were seen once. Sample: T cells isolated from PBMCs. The sequence was collected from a human donor in good health.

The CDR3 DNA reads as TGTGCCAGCAGCCCGCACTGGGAGAGGGATACAGATACGCAGTATTTT. Its protein is CASSPHWERDTDTQYF. This chain uses TRBV11-3 with TRBJ2-3; possible D gene TRBD2, 5 bases. CDR3 length: 16 amino acids. The germline gives CDR1 SGHNT, CDR2 YENEEA. With 5 bases removed from V and 3 bases from J, the gap between germline ends came to 18 bases. The variable domain in full, completed from reference TRBV11-3 and TRBJ2-3, reads EAGVVQSPRYKIIEKKQPVAFWCNPISGHNTLYWYLQNLGQGPELLIRYENEEAVDDSQLPKDRFSAERLKGVDSTLKIQPAELGDSAVYLCASSPHWERDTDTQYFGPGTRLTVL.